This T cell receptor beta chain stems from a study of vaccination effects on CD4 cells after COVID-19. Trimming pared 4 bases from V and 3 bases from J, leaving 13 bases between. The CDR3 has 14 residues. Looked up from germline, CDR1 is LNHDA and CDR2 is SQIVND (reference sequence). To note about this clone: Its specificity is not known.

Prior to sequencing, the ViraFEST assay stimulated PBMC with viral peptide pools, which expanded the antigen-specific CD4+ T cells. Following a roughly 9-day culture, CD4+ T cells were purified. Either the mRNA-1273 or the BNT162b2 vaccine was given to participants as two doses. None of the vaccinated had previously contracted SARS-CoV-2, and their nucleocapsid antibodies tested negative. The study's findings and limits: There was marked clonal contraction among infection- and vaccine-induced clones late after vaccination. Healthy vaccinees' vaccine-induced clones included only 1 of 255 that recognized common cold coronaviruses.

Using immunoSEQ multiplex PCR, the repertoire was profiled, and TCRdb retains in-frame clones only, with some absent. The profile shows 25,000 to 40,000 clones, approximately 69% of them singletons. V gene TRBV19 combines with J gene TRBJ2-7; possible D gene TRBD1, 6 bases. The TCR sequence derives from a human donor who received a COVID-19 vaccine. Sequenced here: CD4+ T cells from PBMCs cultured with SARS-CoV-2 spike peptides, sampled after COVID-19 vaccination. CDR3 in amino acids: CASSKPGQDYEQYF. CDR3 DNA: TGTGCCAGTAGTAAACCGGGACAAGACTACGAGCAGTACTTC.